Included here is one T cell receptor beta chain sequence, with context. This record comes from a study of cytomegalovirus exposure and HLA in healthy donors. Primers included in the PCR were 60 Vbeta and 13 Jbeta primers. Some clones are missing from TCRdb's copy, which holds only in-frame ones; the method was immunoSEQ multiplex PCR. Among some 140,000 clones listed, about 75% were seen once. The specimen was PBMCs. The sequence was obtained from a woman aged 40 to 50 in good health and CMV-seronegative.

In DNA form, the CDR3 reads TGTGCTAGTAGCCTGGGACTCAACACTGAAGCTTTCTTT. Protein sequence: CASSLGLNTEAFF. This chain connects TRBV12-5 to TRBJ1-1; TRBD1 is a possible D gene (5 bases). This CDR3 has 13 amino acids. V shed 8 bases and J shed 2 bases, with 12 bases lying between them. Germline-derived CDR1 and CDR2 are LGHNT and FRNRAP.